This T cell receptor (beta chain) was sequenced in a study of CD8 T cells in Susac syndrome. V trimming: 5 bases; J trimming: 3 bases; junction bases outside the gene matches: 6. CDR1 and CDR2 (germline): LNHDA, SQIVND (reference sequence). The CDR3 runs 14 residues. TCR beta sequencing covered blood CD8+ and CD4+ T cells. TEMRA cells were FACS-enriched, and CD8+ and CD4+ T cells were isolated negatively. An amount of RNA that ranged from about 0.45 to 1 ug was reverse transcribed with random hexamers. Amplification of TCR beta CDR3 by immunoSEQ multiplex PCR spanned 54 Vbeta and 13 Jbeta. TCRdb re-called the immunoSEQ multiplex PCR reads through MiXCR, storing one row per CDR3 protein. The sample contains over 150,000 distinct CDR3 sequences, approximately 93% of which appear only once.

The TCR comes from a human donor with multiple sclerosis. The V call is TRBV19, the J call TRBJ2-5, with 7 bases aligning to TRBD1. The sequenced sample was CD4+ T cells from PBMCs. CDR3 residues: CASSDGQAEETQYF. The CDR3 DNA sequence: TGTGCCAGTAGTGACGGACAGGCCGAAGAGACCCAGTACTTC.